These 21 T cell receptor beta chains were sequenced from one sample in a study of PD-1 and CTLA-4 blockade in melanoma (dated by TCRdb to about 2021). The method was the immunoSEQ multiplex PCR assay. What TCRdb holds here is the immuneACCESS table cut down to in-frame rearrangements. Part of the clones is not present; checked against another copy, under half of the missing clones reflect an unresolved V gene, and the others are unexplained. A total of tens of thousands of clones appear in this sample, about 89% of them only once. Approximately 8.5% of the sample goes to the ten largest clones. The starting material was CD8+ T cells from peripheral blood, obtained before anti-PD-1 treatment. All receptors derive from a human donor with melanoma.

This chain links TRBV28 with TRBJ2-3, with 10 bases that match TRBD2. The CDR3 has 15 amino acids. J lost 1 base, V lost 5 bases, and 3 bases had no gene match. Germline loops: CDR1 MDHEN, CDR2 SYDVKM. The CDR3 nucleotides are TGTGCCAGCAGTCTACTAGCGGGGCGCACAGATACGCAGTATTTT. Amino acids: CASSLLAGRTDTQYF.

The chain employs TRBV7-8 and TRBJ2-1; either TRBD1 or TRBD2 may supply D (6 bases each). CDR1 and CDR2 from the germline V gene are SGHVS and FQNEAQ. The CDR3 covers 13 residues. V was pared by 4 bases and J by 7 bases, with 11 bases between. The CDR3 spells CASSSGGNNEQFF. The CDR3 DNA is TGTGCCAGCAGCTCCGGGGGCAATAATGAGCAGTTCTTC. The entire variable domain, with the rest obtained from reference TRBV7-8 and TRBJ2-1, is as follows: GAGVSQSPRYKVAKRGQDVALRCDPISGHVSLFWYQQALGQGPEFLTYFQNEAQLDKSGLPSDRFFAERPEGSVSTLKIQRTQQEDSAVYLCASSSGGNNEQFFGPGTRLTVL.

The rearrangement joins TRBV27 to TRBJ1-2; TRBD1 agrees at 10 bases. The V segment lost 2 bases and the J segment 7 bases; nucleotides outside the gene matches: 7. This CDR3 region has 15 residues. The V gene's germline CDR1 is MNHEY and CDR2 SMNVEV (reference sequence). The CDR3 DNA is TGTGCCAGCAGTTTAATCCCCGGGACAGGGGTTGGCTACACCTTC. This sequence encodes CASSLIPGTGVGYTF.

CDR3 amino acids: CASSPPRGADYGYTF. The CDR3, as DNA: TGTGCCAGCAGCCCTCCCCGGGGGGCAGACTATGGCTACACCTTC. The chain links TRBV7-9 to TRBJ1-2; TRBD1 might be the D (6 bases). Trimming took off 5 bases at V and 3 bases at J, with 16 bases between the two ends. Germline assignment: CDR1 SEHNR and CDR2 FQNEAQ (reference sequence). The CDR3 is made up of 15 amino acids.

CDR3 DNA sequence: TGTGCCAGCAGCGTAAAGGAACGACCTCGGGAGACCCAGTACTTC. Residues: CASSVKERPRETQYF. V is TRBV9 and J is TRBJ2-5; no clear D gene. The CDR3 extends over 15 amino acids. From germline, CDR1 is SGDLS and CDR2 YYNGEE. Trimming left V 1 base short and J 5 bases short, with 15 bases between.

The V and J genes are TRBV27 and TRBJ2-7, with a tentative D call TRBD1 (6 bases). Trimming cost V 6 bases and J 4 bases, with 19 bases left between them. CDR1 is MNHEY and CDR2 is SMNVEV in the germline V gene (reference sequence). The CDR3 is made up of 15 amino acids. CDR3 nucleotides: TGTGCCAGCAGGCCCCGCCGGGACACCCCTTACGAGCAGTACTTC. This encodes CASRPRRDTPYEQYF.

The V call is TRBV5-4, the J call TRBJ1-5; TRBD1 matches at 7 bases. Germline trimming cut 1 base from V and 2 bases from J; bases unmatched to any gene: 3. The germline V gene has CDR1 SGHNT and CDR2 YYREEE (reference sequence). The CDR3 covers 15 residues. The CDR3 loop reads CASSLKGAGNQPQHF. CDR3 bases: TGTGCCAGCAGCTTGAAGGGGGCCGGCAATCAGCCCCAGCATTTT.

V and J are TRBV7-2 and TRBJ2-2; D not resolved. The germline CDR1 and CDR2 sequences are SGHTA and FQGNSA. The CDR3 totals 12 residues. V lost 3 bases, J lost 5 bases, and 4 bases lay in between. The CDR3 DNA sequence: TGTGCCAGCAGCTTCCCGACCGGGGAGCTGTTTTTT. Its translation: CASSFPTGELFF.

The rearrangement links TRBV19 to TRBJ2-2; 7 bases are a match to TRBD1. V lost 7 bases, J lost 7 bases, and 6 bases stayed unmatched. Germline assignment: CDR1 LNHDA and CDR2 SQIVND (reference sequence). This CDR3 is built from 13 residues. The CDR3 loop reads CASNQGESGELFF. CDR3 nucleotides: TGTGCCAGTAATCAGGGGGAGAGCGGGGAGCTGTTTTTT.

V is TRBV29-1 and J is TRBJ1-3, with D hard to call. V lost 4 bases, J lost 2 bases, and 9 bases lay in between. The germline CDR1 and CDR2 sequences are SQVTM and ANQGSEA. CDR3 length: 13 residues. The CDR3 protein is CSVVSRTGNTIYF. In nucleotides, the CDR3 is TGCAGCGTTGTGTCCCGGACTGGAAACACCATATATTTT.

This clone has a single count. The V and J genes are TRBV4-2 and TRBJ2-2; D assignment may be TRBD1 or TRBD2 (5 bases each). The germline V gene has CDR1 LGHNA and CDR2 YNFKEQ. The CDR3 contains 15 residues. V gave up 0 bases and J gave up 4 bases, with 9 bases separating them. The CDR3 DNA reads TGTGCCAGCAGCCAAGAGGGGGTGGGCACCGGGGAGCTGTTTTTT. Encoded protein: CASSQEGVGTGELFF.

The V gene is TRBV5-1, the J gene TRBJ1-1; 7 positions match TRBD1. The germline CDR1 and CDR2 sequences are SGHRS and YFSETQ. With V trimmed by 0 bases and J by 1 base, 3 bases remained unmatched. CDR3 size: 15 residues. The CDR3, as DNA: TGCGCCAGCAGCTTGGAGGGGGCGTCGAACACTGAAGCTTTCTTT. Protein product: CASSLEGASNTEAFF.

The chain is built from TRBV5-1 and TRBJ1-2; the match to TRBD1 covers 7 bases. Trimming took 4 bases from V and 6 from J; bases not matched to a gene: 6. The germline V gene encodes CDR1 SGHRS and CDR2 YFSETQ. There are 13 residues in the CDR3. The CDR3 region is CASSPRGHDGYTF. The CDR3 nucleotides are TGCGCCAGCAGCCCTAGGGGGCACGATGGCTACACCTTC.

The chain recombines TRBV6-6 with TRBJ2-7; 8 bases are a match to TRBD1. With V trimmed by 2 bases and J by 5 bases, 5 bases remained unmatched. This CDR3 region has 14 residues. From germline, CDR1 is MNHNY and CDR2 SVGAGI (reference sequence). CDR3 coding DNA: TGTGCCAGCAGTTACGGCAGGGGGCTCGACGAGCAGTACTTC. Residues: CASSYGRGLDEQYF.

The CDR3 protein is CASSPEQRQAAGPQHF. The CDR3 DNA sequence: TGTGCCAGCAGTCCCGAACAGAGGCAGGCTGCGGGGCCCCAGCATTTT. The chain uses TRBV28 and TRBJ1-5, with D unresolved. Germline values: CDR1 MDHEN, CDR2 SYDVKM. CDR3 length equals 16 residues. V lost 5 bases to trimming and J lost 9 bases, with 23 bases between them.

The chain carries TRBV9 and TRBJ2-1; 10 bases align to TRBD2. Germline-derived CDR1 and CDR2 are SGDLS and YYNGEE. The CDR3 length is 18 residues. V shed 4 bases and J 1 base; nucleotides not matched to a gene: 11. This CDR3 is CASSHPLGSGGSYNEQFF. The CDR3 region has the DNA TGTGCCAGCAGCCACCCCCTGGGTAGCGGGGGGTCCTACAATGAGCAGTTCTTC.

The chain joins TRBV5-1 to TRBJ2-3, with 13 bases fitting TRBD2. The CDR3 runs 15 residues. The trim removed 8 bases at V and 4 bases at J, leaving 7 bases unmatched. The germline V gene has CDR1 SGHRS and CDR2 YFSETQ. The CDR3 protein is CASSTSGGRADTQYF. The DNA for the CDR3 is TGCGCCAGTTCGACTAGCGGGGGGCGCGCAGATACGCAGTATTTT. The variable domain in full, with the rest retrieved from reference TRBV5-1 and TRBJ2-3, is KAGVTQTPRYLIKTRGQQVTLSCSPISGHRSVSWYQQTPGQGLQFLFEYFSETQRNKGNFPGRFSGRQFSNSRSEMNVSTLELGDSALYLCASSTSGGRADTQYFGPGTRLTVL.

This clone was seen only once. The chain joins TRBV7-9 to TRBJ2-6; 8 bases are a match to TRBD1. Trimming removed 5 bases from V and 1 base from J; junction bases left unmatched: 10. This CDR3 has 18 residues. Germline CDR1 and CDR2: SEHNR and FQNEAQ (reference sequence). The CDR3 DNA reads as TGTGCCAGCAGCCCTAGGGACAGGTTCAATTCTGGGGCCAACGTCCTGACTTTC. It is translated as CASSPRDRFNSGANVLTF.

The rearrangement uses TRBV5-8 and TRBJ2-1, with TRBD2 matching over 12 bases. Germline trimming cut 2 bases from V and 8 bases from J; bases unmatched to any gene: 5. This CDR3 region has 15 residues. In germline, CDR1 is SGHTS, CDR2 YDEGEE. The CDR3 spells CASSFGTSGSDEQFF. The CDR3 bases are TGTGCCAGCAGCTTCGGGACTAGCGGGTCGGATGAGCAGTTCTTC.

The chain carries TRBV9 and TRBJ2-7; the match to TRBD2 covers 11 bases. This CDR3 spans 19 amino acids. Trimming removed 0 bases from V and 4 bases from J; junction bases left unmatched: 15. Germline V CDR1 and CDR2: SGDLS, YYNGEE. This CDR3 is CASSVERRVVLAGEYEQYF. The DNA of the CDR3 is TGTGCCAGCAGCGTAGAAAGGAGGGTTGTACTAGCGGGAGAGTACGAGCAGTACTTC. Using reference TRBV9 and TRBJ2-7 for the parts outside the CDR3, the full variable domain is DSGVTQTPKHLITATGQRVTLRCSPRSGDLSVYWYQQSLDQGLQFLIQYYNGEERAKGNILERFSAQQFPDLHSELNLSSLELGDSALYFCASSVERRVVLAGEYEQYFGPGTRLTVT.

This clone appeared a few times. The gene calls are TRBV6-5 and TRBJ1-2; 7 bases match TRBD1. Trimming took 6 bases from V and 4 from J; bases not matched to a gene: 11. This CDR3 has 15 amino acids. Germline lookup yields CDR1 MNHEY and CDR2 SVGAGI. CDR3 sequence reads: CASSSGQHNSYGYTF. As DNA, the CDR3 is TGTGCCAGCAGCTCGGGACAGCACAATTCCTATGGCTACACCTTC.